This T cell receptor (beta chain) was documented in a study of blood T cell repertoires in COVID-19. Original methodology: Amplification with reference gene primers provided the estimates of nucleated cell counts. Assay used: immunoSEQ multiplex PCR; TCRdb lists only in-frame clones, some missing. Clone size and the V and J calls come from that table; the DNA yielded D and trimming. The table lists about 200,000 clones, around 90% of them singletons. Germline CDR1 and CDR2: MDHEN and SYDVKM. The CDR3 is made up of 12 amino acids. The V gene lost 5 bases and the J gene lost 5 bases, with 9 bases spanning the gap.

Sequenced material: peripheral blood. V is TRBV28 and J is TRBJ1-1; the D gene is possibly TRBD1 (5 bases). The TCR was taken from a man aged 60 to 69 who had recovered from COVID-19. The DNA for the CDR3 is TGTGCCAGCAGTCCTCGGGGGACTGAAGCTTTCTTT. Protein product: CASSPRGTEAFF.